These T cell receptor beta chains were read from a single sample in a study of T cells after posttransplantation cyclophosphamide. Assay used: immunoSEQ multiplex PCR; TCRdb lists only in-frame clones, some missing. This sample yields 20,000 or so clones, of which 85% to 90% are seen a single time; around 1.9% belongs to the top ten. This specimen was PBMCs, taken around 390 days after allogeneic stem cell transplant with calcineurin inhibitor and methotrexate. The receptors originated from a female patient younger than 45 who received an allogeneic stem cell transplant from an unrelated donor, was CMV-positive, and had acute and chronic GVHD. Some T cells could come from the graft donor. Both conserved end residues are part of each CDR3. D genes are given only for firm matches. Clone size is not always given. Where it is, it says once, few, many or a class for expanded clones.

>TRBJ2-7|TRBV12-5|21|NA|TRBD2
CASGLLPGTSGRTLSSYEQYF
TGTGCTAGTGGTTTGCTCCCCGGGACTAGCGGGAGGACCCTAAGCTCCTACGAGCAGTACTTC
>TRBJ2-7|TRBV6-6|14|NA|TRBD2
CASSYSTSGNEQYF
TGTGCCAGCAGTTACTCGACTAGCGGGAACGAGCAGTACTTC
>TRBJ1-4|TRBV19|12|NA|TRBD1
CAIQGPDEKLFF
TGTGCCATACAGGGGCCTGATGAAAAACTGTTTTTT
>TRBJ1-2|TRBV30|12|NA|NA
CAWSQGNYGYTF
TGTGCCTGGAGTCAGGGTAACTATGGCTACACCTTC
>TRBJ2-7|TRBV20-1|11|NA|TRBD2
CSPAGDDEQYF
TGCAGTCCAGCGGGAGATGACGAGCAGTACTTC
>TRBJ2-2|TRBV9|21|NA|TRBD2
CASSDTGTSGNSPSHTGELFF
TGTGCCAGCAGCGACACCGGGACTAGCGGGAACAGCCCCAGCCACACCGGGGAGCTGTTTTTT
>TRBJ1-2|TRBV6-6|12|NA|NA
CASTHGVGADTF
TGTGCCAGCACCCACGGGGTGGGGGCGGACACCTTC
>TRBJ1-1|TRBV7-8|15|NA|TRBD1
CASRSHDRGRGEAFF
TGTGCCAGCAGGTCCCACGACAGGGGGAGAGGTGAAGCTTTCTTT
>TRBJ1-2|TRBV19|14|once|TRBD1
CASSSRTGGYGYTF
TGTGCCAGTAGTAGCCGGACAGGGGGCTATGGCTACACCTTC
>TRBJ2-1|TRBV9|15|NA|TRBD1
CASTLGGQGFNEQFF
TGTGCCAGCACCCTTGGGGGACAGGGTTTCAATGAGCAGTTCTTC
>TRBJ2-5|TRBV5-1|14|NA|TRBD1
CASSPGQVDETQYF
TGCGCCAGCAGCCCAGGACAGGTGGACGAGACCCAGTACTTC
>TRBJ2-7|TRBV21-1|15|NA|NA
CASSSDRAGTYEQYF
TGTGCCAGCAGCAGCGATCGAGCGGGGACTTACGAGCAGTACTTC
>TRBJ1-5|TRBV7-9|14|NA|TRBD1
CASTGGTGNQPQHF
TGTGCCAGCACAGGAGGGACAGGGAATCAGCCCCAGCATTTT
>TRBJ1-2|TRBV6-5|12|NA|TRBD1
CASRTDREGYTF
TGTGCCAGCAGAACCGACAGGGAAGGCTACACCTTC
>TRBJ1-2|TRBV19|16|NA|NA
CASSTGGPRANYGYTF
TGTGCCAGTAGTACCGGGGGGCCCCGCGCTAACTATGGCTACACCTTC
>TRBJ1-1|TRBV7-2|14|NA|NA
CASSQDRKNTEAFF
TGTGCCAGCAGCCAGGACAGAAAGAACACTGAAGCTTTCTTT
>TRBJ2-1|TRBV7-2|12|NA|NA
CASRNGGNEQFF
TGTGCCAGCAGAAACGGGGGTAATGAGCAGTTCTTC
>TRBJ2-3|TRBV19|14|once|NA
CASSIVGATDTQYF
TGTGCCAGTAGTATAGTTGGGGCCACAGATACGCAGTATTTT
>TRBJ2-7|TRBV2|17|once|TRBD2
CASSDPGLAGPSYEQYF
TGTGCCAGCAGTGACCCCGGACTAGCGGGGCCCTCCTACGAGCAGTACTTC
>TRBJ1-5|TRBV27|13|NA|TRBD1
CASREGGRGRQHF
TGTGCCAGCAGGGAAGGGGGCAGGGGACGCCAGCATTTT
>TRBJ1-3|TRBV29-1|12|NA|NA
CSVRRDDSTIYF
TGCAGCGTAAGGCGAGACGACAGCACCATATATTTT
>TRBJ2-5|TRBV7-9|19|NA|TRBD1
CASSLGGTGFRVMRETQYF
TGTGCCAGCAGCTTAGGAGGGACAGGGTTTCGGGTGATGAGAGAGACCCAGTACTTC
>TRBJ1-4|TRBV5-6|15|NA|TRBD1
CASSLYQGAREKLFF
TGTGCCAGCAGCTTGTATCAGGGGGCCAGGGAAAAACTGTTTTTT
>TRBJ1-1|TRBV19|12|NA|NA
CASSVMNTEAFF
TGTGCCAGTAGTGTCATGAACACTGAAGCTTTCTTT
>TRBJ2-7|TRBV27|13|NA|NA
CASSPAQDYEQYF
TGTGCCAGCAGTCCGGCGCAGGACTACGAGCAGTACTTC
>TRBJ1-5|TRBV2|15|NA|TRBD1
CASSELGTGLQPQHF
TGTGCCAGCAGTGAATTAGGGACAGGCCTTCAGCCCCAGCATTTT
>TRBJ2-3|TRBV18|14|NA|NA
CASSPGASTDTQYF
TGTGCCAGCTCGCCCGGTGCTAGCACAGATACGCAGTATTTT
>TRBJ2-5|TRBV2|11|NA|NA
CASSPRETQYF
TGTGCCAGCAGTCCCCGAGAGACCCAGTACTTC
>TRBJ2-5|TRBV10-2|12|once|NA
CASSARAETQYF
TGCGCCAGCAGTGCGCGGGCAGAGACCCAGTACTTC
>TRBJ2-7|TRBV5-1|15|once|TRBD2
CASSFSSGSNYEQYF
TGCGCCAGCAGCTTTTCTAGCGGGAGCAACTACGAGCAGTACTTC
>TRBJ2-7|TRBV5-8|14|NA|NA
CASSTRDGGPEQYF
TGTGCCAGCAGCACCCGGGACGGGGGACCCGAGCAGTACTTC
>TRBJ1-1|TRBV19|14|few|TRBD1
CASWGQGLNTEAFF
TGTGCCAGTTGGGGACAGGGCCTGAACACTGAAGCTTTCTTT
>TRBJ1-4|TRBV27|15|NA|TRBD1
CASSRGTGPGEKLFF
TGTGCCAGCAGCAGAGGGACAGGGCCGGGTGAAAAACTGTTTTTT
>TRBJ1-5|TRBV6-6|15|NA|NA
CASSSHRGTNQPQHF
TGTGCCAGCAGCTCACATCGGGGTACGAATCAGCCCCAGCATTTT
>TRBJ2-7|TRBV2|12|NA|NA
CASGASAHEQYF
TGTGCCAGCGGGGCCAGTGCCCACGAGCAGTACTTC
>TRBJ2-1|TRBV10-3|16|NA|TRBD2
CAISRLAGSSYNEQFF
TGTGCCATCAGTCGACTAGCGGGAAGCTCCTACAATGAGCAGTTCTTC
>TRBJ2-1|TRBV6-1|15|NA|TRBD2
CASRPGGSGYNEQFF
TGTGCCAGCAGACCGGGGGGTAGCGGTTACAATGAGCAGTTCTTC
>TRBJ1-1|TRBV5-1|13|NA|TRBD1
CASSSGQGSEAFF
TGCGCCAGCAGCAGTGGACAGGGCAGTGAAGCTTTCTTT
>TRBJ2-5|TRBV6-1|14|NA|TRBD2
CASARTSGGTAQYF
TGTGCCAGCGCTAGGACTAGCGGGGGTACGGCCCAGTACTTC
>TRBJ2-7|TRBV19|14|few|TRBD1
CASRPGTGSYEQYF
TGTGCCAGTAGGCCCGGGACAGGATCCTACGAGCAGTACTTC
>TRBJ1-1|TRBV5-1|16|NA|NA
CASRAREGIMNTEAFF
TGCGCCAGCAGAGCCAGGGAGGGGATCATGAACACTGAAGCTTTCTTT
>TRBJ2-2|TRBV7-8|15|NA|TRBD2
CASRLLAGAGGELFF
TGTGCCAGCAGATTACTAGCGGGAGCTGGCGGGGAGCTGTTTTTT
>TRBJ2-5|TRBV7-2|16|NA|NA
CASSTQPPGVGETQYF
TGTGCCAGCAGCACGCAACCCCCGGGAGTGGGGGAGACCCAGTACTTC
>TRBJ1-2|TRBV18|12|NA|NA
CASSPPGGGYTF
TGTGCCAGCTCACCACCAGGAGGGGGCTACACCTTC
>TRBJ1-5|TRBV4-1|16|NA|NA
CASSQEGGAGNQPQHF
TGCGCCAGCAGCCAAGAGGGGGGGGCGGGCAATCAGCCCCAGCATTTT
>TRBJ1-1|TRBV28|13|NA|TRBD1
CASHQGEDTEAFF
TGTGCCAGCCATCAGGGGGAGGACACTGAAGCTTTCTTT
>TRBJ1-4|TRBV2|14|NA|TRBD1
CASIAPTGEEKLFF
TGTGCCAGCATTGCCCCGACAGGGGAAGAAAAACTGTTTTTT
>TRBJ2-7|TRBV30|13|once|NA
CAWRRGFKNEQYF
TGTGCCTGGAGAAGAGGATTCAAGAACGAGCAGTACTTC
>TRBJ1-5|TRBV7-2|13|NA|NA
CASSSRQNQPQHF
TGTGCCAGCAGCTCCCGACAGAATCAGCCCCAGCATTTT
>TRBJ1-2|TRBV12-5|13|NA|NA
CASNPGHRGGYTF
TGTGCTAGTAACCCGGGACATCGTGGTGGCTACACCTTC
>TRBJ2-5|TRBV7-2|13|NA|NA
CASSRGQQETQYF
TGTGCCAGCAGCCGCGGACAGCAAGAGACCCAGTACTTC